These 29 T cell receptor beta chains were all obtained from the same sample, sequenced in a study of T cell responses to AZD1222 COVID-19 vaccine. Measured with immunoSEQ multiplex PCR; TCRdb has only the in-frame clones, and not every one. The table records 20,000 to 30,000 clones, approximately 90% of them present only once. The sequenced sample was peripheral blood, obtained 28 days after the second AZD1222 dose. These receptor sequences come from an adult who received the AZD1222 COVID-19 vaccine.

The J gene is TRBJ2-2, the V gene TRBV27; 8 nucleotides align to TRBD2. The CDR3 spans 16 residues. CDR1 MNHEY and CDR2 SMNVEV come from the germline V gene (reference sequence). Trimming cost V 0 bases and J 6 bases; bases outside gene matches: 6. This CDR3 is CASSLSRTSYPGELFF. The CDR3 nucleotides are TGTGCCAGCAGTTTATCTAGGACTAGCTATCCCGGGGAGCTGTTTTTT.

The V and J genes are TRBV5-1 and TRBJ1-2, with 9 bases aligning to TRBD1. The CDR3 is made up of 15 amino acids. The V gene's germline CDR1 is SGHRS and CDR2 YFSETQ. Trimming cost V 5 bases and J 4 bases; bases outside gene matches: 9. CDR3 in DNA: TGCGCCAGCAGTAACCCGGGACAGGGACTCTATGGCTACACCTTC. Its protein is CASSNPGQGLYGYTF.

This chain uses TRBV27 with TRBJ2-7, with 12 bases aligning to TRBD1. Germline V gene lookup returns CDR1 MNHEY and CDR2 SMNVEV (reference sequence). CDR3 size: 19 residues. V dropped 3 bases and J dropped 2; count of bases not matched to a gene: 14. This CDR3 is CASSLKGTGGVYQPYEQYF. As DNA, the CDR3 is TGTGCCAGCAGTTTGAAGGGGACAGGGGGCGTTTACCAACCCTACGAGCAGTACTTC.

The chain recombines TRBV5-6 with TRBJ1-5; D ambiguous. The CDR3 is made up of 15 amino acids. Trimming pared 3 bases from V and 6 bases from J, leaving 16 bases between. CDR1 and CDR2 (germline): SGHDT, YYEEEE. In nucleotides, the CDR3 is TGTGCCAGCAGCTCAACCACACAAGGAGGTCAGCCCCAGCATTTT. This encodes CASSSTTQGGQPQHF. The whole variable domain, remainder taken from reference TRBV5-6 and TRBJ1-5, is DAGVTQSPTHLIKTRGQQVTLRCSPKSGHDTVSWYQQALGQGPQFIFQYYEEEERQRGNFPDRFSGHQFPNYSSELNVNALLLGDSALYLCASSSTTQGGQPQHFGDGTRLSIL.

The chain couples TRBV5-6 to TRBJ1-5; 7 nucleotides align to TRBD1. The CDR3 is 16 amino acids. Trimming at V came to 2 bases and at J to 7 bases, leaving 12 bases not matched to a gene. Germline CDR1 is SGHDT and CDR2 is YYEEEE. This CDR3 reads CASSFFHKTGEQPQHF. CDR3 DNA sequence: TGTGCCAGCAGCTTTTTTCACAAAACAGGGGAGCAGCCCCAGCATTTT.

The DNA of the CDR3 is TGTGCCAGCAGCGTAGGTTATGTACAGTCCAAAATCTCTAATCAGCCCCAGCATTTT. This gives the protein CASSVGYVQSKISNQPQHF. The V call is TRBV9, the J call TRBJ1-5, with D unresolved. The germline gives CDR1 SGDLS, CDR2 YYNGEE. This CDR3 is built from 19 residues. The V and J ends lost 0 bases and 4 bases respectively, with 23 bases between them.

The chain recombines TRBV7-9 with TRBJ2-5; D unresolved. This CDR3 comprises 14 residues. Looked up from germline, CDR1 is SEHNR and CDR2 is FQNEAQ (reference sequence). Trimming cost V 1 base and J 2 bases, with 8 bases left between them. The CDR3 DNA sequence: TGTGCCAGCAGCTTAGAAGGAAGACAAGAGACCCAGTACTTC. Its translation: CASSLEGRQETQYF.

J is TRBJ2-7 and V is TRBV5-1; 7 bases match TRBD1. Germline-derived CDR1 and CDR2 are SGHRS and YFSETQ. J lost 0 bases, V lost 4 bases, and 4 bases had no gene match. The CDR3 is 14 residues long. DNA for the CDR3: TGCGCCAGCAGCGACAGGGCTAGCTCCTACGAGCAGTACTTC. It encodes CASSDRASSYEQYF.

The V call is TRBV4-2, the J call TRBJ2-3; D not certain. CDR1 and CDR2 from the germline V gene are LGHNA and YNFKEQ. This CDR3 has 14 amino acids. The V and J ends lost 1 base and 4 bases respectively, with 9 bases between them. CDR3 nucleotide sequence: TGTGCCAGCAGCCAAGCCCGGACGGCAGATACGCAGTATTTT. It yields the protein CASSQARTADTQYF.

The rearrangement joins TRBV5-5 to TRBJ1-3; TRBD1 might be the D (6 bases). This CDR3 has 16 residues. The germline V gene encodes CDR1 SGHKS and CDR2 YYEKEE (reference sequence). V was shortened by 1 base and J by 4 bases, with 15 bases between the two germline ends. The CDR3 sequence: CASSLMQGLGGNTIYF. Written as DNA, the CDR3 is TGTGCCAGCAGCTTGATGCAGGGGCTGGGGGGAAACACCATATATTTT.

The chain carries TRBV7-9 and TRBJ1-1; tentatively, D is TRBD1 (5 bases). This CDR3 comprises 17 residues. CDR1 SEHNR and CDR2 FQNEAQ come from the germline V gene (reference sequence). V lost 0 bases and J lost 1, with 15 bases in between. The CDR3 is CASSLAMAGLENTEAFF. As DNA, the CDR3 is TGTGCCAGCAGCTTAGCGATGGCAGGGCTGGAGAACACTGAAGCTTTCTTT.

The chain links TRBV7-8 to TRBJ2-2; perhaps D is TRBD1 or TRBD2 (5 bases each). CDR3 length equals 14 residues. V was pared by 5 bases and J by 3 bases, with 10 bases between. Germline V gives CDR1 SGHVS, CDR2 FQNEAQ. CDR3 loop: CASSPRGDTGELFF. The DNA of the CDR3 is TGTGCCAGCAGCCCCCGAGGGGACACCGGGGAGCTGTTTTTT.

J is TRBJ2-2 and V is TRBV3-1 (or the pseudogene TRBV3-2), with D unresolved. The CDR3 is made up of 14 amino acids. V shed 1 base and J shed 3 bases, with 6 bases lying between them. CDR1 and CDR2 (germline): LGHDT, YNNKEL (reference sequence). The CDR3 protein is CASSQAPDTGELFF. DNA of the CDR3: TGTGCCAGCAGCCAAGCGCCGGACACCGGGGAGCTGTTTTTT.

The rearrangement uses TRBV18 and TRBJ2-3; possible D gene TRBD2, 5 bases. Deletions cut 2 bases from V and 4 bases from J, with 10 bases between. Germline V gives CDR1 KGHSH, CDR2 LQKENI. This CDR3 is 14 amino acids long. CDR3 residues: CASSPGRAPDTQYF. The CDR3 DNA sequence: TGTGCCAGCTCACCAGGGCGGGCCCCAGATACGCAGTATTTT.

The chain joins TRBV5-5 to TRBJ2-7, with D perhaps TRBD1 or TRBD2 (5 bases each). V lost 3 bases, J lost 1 base, and 8 bases lay in between. This CDR3 region has 13 residues. Germline V gives CDR1 SGHKS, CDR2 YYEKEE (reference sequence). CDR3 DNA sequence: TGTGCCAGCAGCTGGGGACCTTCCTACGAGCAGTACTTC. Amino acid sequence: CASSWGPSYEQYF. The variable domain in full, with the rest retrieved from reference TRBV5-5 and TRBJ2-7, is DAGVTQSPTHLIKTRGQQVTLRCSPISGHKSVSWYQQVLGQGPQFIFQYYEKEERGRGNFPDRFSARQFPNYSSELNVNALLLGDSALYLCASSWGPSYEQYFGPGTRLTVT.

V and J are TRBV27 and TRBJ2-7; D might be TRBD1 (8 bases). CDR1 is MNHEY, CDR2 SMNVEV, per germline (reference sequence). V lost 5 bases to trimming and J lost 2 bases, with 13 bases between them. The CDR3 contains 14 residues. This CDR3 is CASSRTGTTYEQYF. The CDR3 DNA reads TGTGCCAGCAGTAGGACAGGGACTACCTACGAGCAGTACTTC.

V usage is TRBV2 and J usage is TRBJ2-7; D is undetermined. V lost 7 bases to trimming and J lost 5 bases, with 12 bases between them. The CDR3 sequence is 12 residues long. Germline lookup yields CDR1 SNHLY and CDR2 FYNNEI. The CDR3 sequence is CASTPGTNEQYF. The CDR3 region has the DNA TGTGCCAGCACCCCAGGTACGAACGAGCAGTACTTC.

The chain employs TRBV9 and TRBJ2-2; 7 nucleotides line up with TRBD1. V lost 0 bases and J lost 5; bases outside the gene matches: 7. Germline CDR1 SGDLS, CDR2 YYNGEE. The CDR3 has 16 amino acids. CDR3 coding DNA: TGTGCCAGCAGCGTAGCGGGACAGTATAGTACCGGGGAGCTGTTTTTT. It yields the protein CASSVAGQYSTGELFF.

The J gene is TRBJ2-7, the V gene TRBV27, with TRBD2 matching over 9 bases. V lost 0 bases and J lost 5; bases outside the gene matches: 5. The CDR3 is 15 amino acids. Germline V gene data show CDR1 as MNHEY and CDR2 as SMNVEV (reference sequence). CDR3 region: CASSLSAGGLDEQYF. The CDR3 DNA sequence: TGTGCCAGCAGTTTATCCGCGGGGGGGCTGGACGAGCAGTACTTC.

The V and J genes are TRBV11-2 and TRBJ1-2; 9 positions match TRBD1. Germline assignment: CDR1 SGHAT and CDR2 FQNNGV. V lost 6 bases and J lost 2; bases outside the gene matches: 7. The length of the CDR3 is 15 residues. Here the CDR3 DNA reads TGTGCCAGCAGAACCGGGACAGGGTGGAACTATGGCTACACCTTC. It specifies CASRTGTGWNYGYTF. Looking up the rest from reference TRBV11-2 and TRBJ1-2 gives the full variable domain: EAGVAQSPRYKIIEKRQSVAFWCNPISGHATLYWYQQILGQGPKLLIQFQNNGVVDDSQLPKDRFSAERLKGVDSTLKIQPAKLEDSAVYLCASRTGTGWNYGYTFGSGTRLTVV.

The J gene is TRBJ1-2, the V gene TRBV6-5; D is perhaps TRBD1 (6 bases). V lost 6 bases, J lost 6 bases, and 17 bases lay in between. The CDR3 runs to 14 residues. CDR1 MNHEY and CDR2 SVGAGI come from the germline V gene. The CDR3 is CASRKGGGGDGYTF. CDR3 coding DNA: TGTGCCAGCAGGAAAGGGGGGGGAGGAGATGGCTACACCTTC.

The chain recombines TRBV5-1 with TRBJ2-7; the D call may be TRBD1 or TRBD2 (5 bases each). CDR1 is SGHRS and CDR2 is YFSETQ in the germline V gene. CDR3 size: 13 residues. V shed 2 bases and J shed 10 bases, with 16 bases lying between them. In DNA form, the CDR3 reads TGCGCCAGCAGCTTAGGGACGACAGAACCTCAGTACTTC. This sequence encodes CASSLGTTEPQYF.

This chain connects TRBV29-1 to TRBJ1-4, with D hard to call. Trimming cost V 4 bases and J 5 bases, with 11 bases left between them. The CDR3 consists of 13 residues. Germline V gives CDR1 SQVTM, CDR2 ANQGSEA. CDR3 loop: CSVATTGNEKLFF. As DNA, the CDR3 is TGCAGCGTTGCGACTACTGGCAATGAAAAACTGTTTTTT. The full variable domain, its missing parts supplied by reference TRBV29-1 and TRBJ1-4, is SAVISQKPSRDICQRGTSLTIQCQVDSQVTMMFWYRQQPGQSLTLIATANQGSEATYESGFVIDKFPISRPNLTFSTLTVSNMSPEDSSIYLCSVATTGNEKLFFGSGTQLSVL.

J is TRBJ1-6 and V is TRBV5-3; D possibly corresponds to TRBD1 (5 bases). TRBV5-3 is sorted into the ORF group, with uncertain function. Trimming pared 8 bases from V and 7 bases from J, leaving 16 bases between. The CDR3 length is 14 residues. The CDR3 bases are TGTGCCAGGGTGGATCAGGGAAAGAATTCACCCCTCCACTTT. Its translation is CARVDQGKNSPLHF.

The chain combines TRBV7-3 with TRBJ2-7; a weak D match, TRBD2 (5 bases). Trimming cost V 5 bases and J 5 bases, with 16 bases left between them. CDR3 length: 14 amino acids. Germline V gene lookup returns CDR1 SGHTA and CDR2 FQGTGA. The CDR3 reads CASSVPRDSNEQYF. The DNA for the CDR3 is TGTGCCAGCAGCGTACCACGGGATTCTAACGAGCAGTACTTC.

V usage is TRBV27 and J usage is TRBJ2-2; TRBD1 aligns across 8 bases. This CDR3 has 14 residues. Germline lookup yields CDR1 MNHEY and CDR2 SMNVEV (reference sequence). V lost 6 bases, J lost 6 bases, and 6 bases stayed unmatched. In nucleotides, the CDR3 is TGTGCCAGCAGGACAGGGGCGGCCTCCGGGGAGCTGTTTTTT. Its translation: CASRTGAASGELFF.

The chain recombines TRBV6-5 with TRBJ1-6, with D possibly TRBD1 on 5 matching bases. In germline, CDR1 is MNHEY, CDR2 SVGAGI. The CDR3 runs 15 residues. Trimming cost V 0 bases and J 11 bases, with 14 bases left between them. CDR3 amino acids: CASSYSSTRVAPLHF. CDR3 coding DNA: TGTGCCAGCAGTTACTCGTCCACCAGGGTTGCACCCCTCCACTTT.

CDR3 in amino acids: CASSQARSNQPQHF. CDR3 DNA sequence: TGTGCCAGTAGCCAAGCCAGGAGCAATCAGCCCCAGCATTTT. The chain joins TRBV19 to TRBJ1-5; no definite D call. The CDR3 totals 14 residues. In germline, CDR1 is LNHDA, CDR2 SQIVND (reference sequence). Trimming cost V 6 bases and J 1 base, with 10 bases left between them.

A single count supports this clone. The CDR3 here is CASSLSSMNTEAFF. CDR3 sequence (DNA): TGCGCCAGCAGCTTGTCGTCCATGAACACTGAAGCTTTCTTT. This chain uses TRBV5-1 with TRBJ1-1; D is unclear. The germline CDR1 and CDR2 sequences are SGHRS and YFSETQ. Trimming shortened V by 1 base and J by 0 bases, and 7 bases separated the two germline ends. The CDR3 spans 14 residues. Looking up the rest from reference TRBV5-1 and TRBJ1-1 gives the full variable domain: KAGVTQTPRYLIKTRGQQVTLSCSPISGHRSVSWYQQTPGQGLQFLFEYFSETQRNKGNFPGRFSGRQFSNSRSEMNVSTLELGDSALYLCASSLSSMNTEAFFGQGTRLTVV.